This is a list of T cell receptor beta chains from one sample in a study of blood T cell repertoires in COVID-19. Repertoires were generated with immunoSEQ multiplex PCR, while TCRdb's copy carries only in-frame clones and drops some. The sample consists of over 200,000 clones, roughly 85% of them appearing once. The sample consisted of peripheral blood. Source of these receptors: a woman in her sixties or seventies with active or convalescent COVID-19. The CDR3 runs from the conserved cysteine through the conserved F or W. A D gene is named only where the DNA matches it firmly. Where a row states a size, it is once, few, many or the class of an expanded clone; other rows omit it.

size: NA; D: TRBD2; J: TRBJ2-5; V: TRBV28; CDR3: CASSLPSSGAKTQYF; DNA: TGTGCCAGCAGTTTACCCTCTAGCGGAGCCAAGACCCAGTACTTC
size: NA; D: NA; J: TRBJ1-1; V: TRBV7-2; CDR3: CASSLGAGMNTEAFF; DNA: TGTGCCAGCAGCTTAGGGGCAGGGATGAACACTGAAGCTTTCTTT
size: NA; D: TRBD1; J: TRBJ1-6; V: TRBV18; CDR3: CASSPTSHGTGNSPLHF; DNA: TGTGCCAGCTCACCGACCAGTCATGGGACAGGCAATTCACCCCTCCACTTT
size: NA; D: TRBD1; J: TRBJ2-7; V: TRBV5-1; CDR3: CASSLGTGGNEQYF; DNA: TGCGCCAGCAGCTTGGGGACAGGGGGCAACGAGCAGTACTTC
size: NA; D: TRBD2; J: TRBJ2-3; V: TRBV15; CDR3: CATSRGGTSGSWADTQYF; DNA: TGTGCCACCAGCAGGGGGGGGACTAGCGGGAGCTGGGCAGATACGCAGTATTTT
size: NA; D: NA; J: TRBJ1-4; V: TRBV4-2; CDR3: CASSQDLTRANEKLFF; DNA: TGTGCCAGCAGCCAAGATCTTACGAGGGCCAATGAAAAACTGTTTTTT
size: NA; D: NA; J: TRBJ1-5; V: TRBV6-5; CDR3: CASSGITDQPQHF; DNA: TGTGCCAGCAGCGGTATTACAGATCAGCCCCAGCATTTT
size: NA; D: NA; J: TRBJ2-3; V: TRBV10-3; CDR3: CAINEQGGADTQYF; DNA: TGTGCCATCAACGAACAGGGAGGGGCAGATACGCAGTATTTT
size: NA; D: NA; J: TRBJ2-1; V: TRBV10-3; CDR3: CAISEPGQSLSPNEQFF; DNA: TGTGCCATCAGTGAGCCAGGACAGTCATTAAGCCCAAATGAGCAGTTCTTC
size: NA; D: TRBD1; J: TRBJ1-3; V: TRBV7-6; CDR3: CASSLGQGLRGNTIYF; DNA: TGTGCCAGCAGCTTGGGACAGGGTCTCAGGGGAAACACCATATATTTT
size: NA; D: TRBD1; J: TRBJ1-2; V: TRBV7-9; CDR3: CASSSEDRNRFF; DNA: TGTGCCAGCAGCTCAGAGGACAGGAACCGTTTTTTC
size: NA; D: NA; J: TRBJ2-6; V: TRBV6-2/TRBV6-3; CDR3: CASSQLGRQISGANVLTF; DNA: TGTGCCAGCAGTCAGCTCGGGAGACAAATCTCTGGGGCCAACGTCCTGACTTTC
size: few; D: NA; J: TRBJ2-7; V: TRBV20-1; CDR3: CSAETGQQYF; DNA: TGCAGTGCGGAGACAGGCCAGCAGTACTTC
size: NA; D: NA; J: TRBJ2-3; V: TRBV1; CDR3: CTSSQERARSGATDTQYF; DNA: TGCACCAGCAGCCAAGAAAGGGCCCGGAGCGGGGCCACAGATACGCAGTATTTT
size: NA; D: NA; J: TRBJ1-1; V: TRBV5-4; CDR3: CASSFDGRLEAFF; DNA: TGTGCCAGCAGCTTTGACGGACGACTAGAAGCTTTCTTT
size: once; D: NA; J: TRBJ1-3; V: TRBV15; CDR3: CATSPRQAPQNTIYF; DNA: TGTGCCACCAGCCCTAGACAGGCGCCTCAGAACACCATATATTTT
size: NA; D: NA; J: TRBJ2-7; V: TRBV5-6; CDR3: CASSLGAGRSRYEQYF; DNA: TGTGCCAGCAGCTTGGGTGCGGGGCGGTCACGCTACGAGCAGTACTTC
size: NA; D: NA; J: TRBJ1-1; V: TRBV5-4; CDR3: CASSPGEGVSTEAFF; DNA: TGTGCCAGCAGCCCCGGGGAAGGTGTGAGCACTGAAGCTTTCTTT
size: NA; D: TRBD1; J: TRBJ2-5; V: TRBV11-3; CDR3: CASSPQGNEETQYF; DNA: TGTGCCAGCAGCCCACAGGGGAATGAAGAGACCCAGTACTTC
size: NA; D: TRBD2; J: TRBJ2-2; V: TRBV29-1; CDR3: CSVGAVAGANTGELFF; DNA: TGCAGCGTTGGGGCCGTAGCGGGAGCGAACACCGGGGAGCTGTTTTTT
size: NA; D: NA; J: TRBJ2-3; V: TRBV5-1; CDR3: CASSLEYSDSLITDTQYF; DNA: TGCGCCAGCAGCTTGGAGTACTCAGACTCTCTAATCACAGATACGCAGTATTTT
size: NA; D: TRBD1; J: TRBJ1-4; V: TRBV2; CDR3: CASRMDRGDEKLFF; DNA: TGTGCCAGCAGGATGGACAGGGGAGATGAAAAACTGTTTTTT